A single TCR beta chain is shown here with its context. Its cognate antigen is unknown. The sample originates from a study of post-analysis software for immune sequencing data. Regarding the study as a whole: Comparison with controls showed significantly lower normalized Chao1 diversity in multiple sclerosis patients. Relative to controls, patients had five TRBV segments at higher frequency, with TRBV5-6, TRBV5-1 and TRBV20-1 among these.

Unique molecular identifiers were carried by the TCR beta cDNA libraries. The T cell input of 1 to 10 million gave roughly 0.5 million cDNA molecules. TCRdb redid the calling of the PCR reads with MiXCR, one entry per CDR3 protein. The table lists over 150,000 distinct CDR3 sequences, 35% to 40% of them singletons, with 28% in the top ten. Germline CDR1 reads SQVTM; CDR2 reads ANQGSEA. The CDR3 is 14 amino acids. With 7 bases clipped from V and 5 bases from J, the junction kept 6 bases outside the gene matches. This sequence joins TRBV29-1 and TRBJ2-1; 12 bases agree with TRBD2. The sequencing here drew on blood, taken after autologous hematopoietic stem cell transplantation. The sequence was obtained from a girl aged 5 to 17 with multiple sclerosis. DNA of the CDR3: TGCAGCGCGCTAGCGGGAGGGAGTCACAATGAGCAGTTCTTC. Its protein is CSALAGGSHNEQFF.